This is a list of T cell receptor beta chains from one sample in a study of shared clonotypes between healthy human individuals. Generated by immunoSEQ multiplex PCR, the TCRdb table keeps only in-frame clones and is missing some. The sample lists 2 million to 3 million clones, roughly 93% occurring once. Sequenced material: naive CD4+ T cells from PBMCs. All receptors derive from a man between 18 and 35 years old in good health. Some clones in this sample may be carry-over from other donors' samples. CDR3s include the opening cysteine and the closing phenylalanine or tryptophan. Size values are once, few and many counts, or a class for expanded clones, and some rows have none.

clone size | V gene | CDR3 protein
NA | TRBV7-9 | CASSPGTSSTDTQYF
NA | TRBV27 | CASSLPLGGDRGRNEQYF
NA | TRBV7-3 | CASSATGTAGSQYF
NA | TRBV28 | CASARGLGDGYTF
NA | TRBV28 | CASSSLGGAFRYEQYF
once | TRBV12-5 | CASGLTRTGSVNEQFF
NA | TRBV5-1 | CASSLVEGADTEAFF
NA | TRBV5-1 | CASSLTSGTTTQYF
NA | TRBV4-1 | CASSHQDGLWLTF
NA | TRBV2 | CASSGRGGWTEAFF
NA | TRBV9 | CASSVSSGRYEQYF
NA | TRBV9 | CASSPPAGTSGHNEQFF
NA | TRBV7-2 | CASSLSGAGVLTF
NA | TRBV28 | CASSLGGYSYNEQFF
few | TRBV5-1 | CASDGNTGELFF
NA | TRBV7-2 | CASSPRQGLYEQYF
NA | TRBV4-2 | CASSQRAGAYEQYF
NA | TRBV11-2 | CASSEQGASWTEAFF
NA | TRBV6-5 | CASSRTMRETQYF
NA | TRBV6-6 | CASSYSPGASTEAFF
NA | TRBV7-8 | CASSPGRIVDTQYF
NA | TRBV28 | CASRYPDRATGYTF
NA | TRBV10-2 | CASRGRVHNEQFF
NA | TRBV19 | CASSRQGAGKNIQYF
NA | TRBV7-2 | CASSLSSPLHF
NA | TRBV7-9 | CASSPTAPDTQYF
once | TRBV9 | CASSVFSGYGYTF
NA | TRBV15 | CATSRAAYGTAGANVLTF
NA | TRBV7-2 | CASSLVIDTQYF
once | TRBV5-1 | CASSFYRSGRPTDTQYF
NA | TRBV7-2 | CASSYTTGIYGYTF
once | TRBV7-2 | CASSSRQEFSYEQYF
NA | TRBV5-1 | CASSRAGEGQPQHF
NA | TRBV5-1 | CASSLVEGPYEQYF
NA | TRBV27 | CASSLQGNTEAFF
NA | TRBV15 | CATSRDRRVGHEQFF
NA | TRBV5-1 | CASSLAEDTQYF
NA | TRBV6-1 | CASSERLSVQTFTGELFF
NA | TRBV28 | CASSHGTGVYEQYF
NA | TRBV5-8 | CASSTGLAGPQGEQFF
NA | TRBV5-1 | CASSRSGLGTGELFF
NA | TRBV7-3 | CASSLDREETQYF
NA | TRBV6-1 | CASSQGVPKAFF
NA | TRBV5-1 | CASSSPDGRGSYEQYF
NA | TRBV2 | CASIRDSASIGANVLTF
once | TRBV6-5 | CASSLRDTSDYEQYF
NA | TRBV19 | CASSRQGILQETQYF
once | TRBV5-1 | CASSLSGQTYEQYF
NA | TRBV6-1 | CASSESLGTVLTSGANVLTF
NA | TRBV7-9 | CASSLEGGSWGNEQFF
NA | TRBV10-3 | CAITRTGSTDTQYF
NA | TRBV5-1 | CASSLGDRGHPEQFF
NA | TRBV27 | CASSLSPGLTGNTIYF
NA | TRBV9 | CASSGSFRLAGELFF
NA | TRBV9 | CASSVAVEALDTQYF
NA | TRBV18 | CASSKTDRNTNNEQFF
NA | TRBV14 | CASSLSWGNEKLFF
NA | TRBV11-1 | CASSLGYRGHEQYF